The 10 T cell receptor beta chains in this list originate from one sample, sequenced in a study of T-cell memory formation after mild COVID-19. TCRdb reprocessed the 5' RACE reads via MiXCR and lists one record per CDR3 protein. This sample has roughly 100,000 distinct CDR3 sequences, with about 18% found just once. Sequencing was carried out using PBMCs or a T cell subset sorted from them (not recorded which). Receptors were obtained from an adult woman who had mild COVID-19 (a few samples of this study predate the infection). Cell type and time point are not known.

This clonotype was observed many times. The chain links TRBV7-3 to TRBJ2-1, with 9 bases identical to TRBD2. The V segment lost 5 bases and the J segment 8 bases; nucleotides outside the gene matches: 13. Germline V gene lookup returns CDR1 SGHTA and CDR2 FQGTGA. This CDR3 is built from 16 residues. CDR3 in amino acids: CASSPLLQRGDDEQFF. In nucleotides, the CDR3 is TGTGCCAGCAGCCCACTACTCCAGCGGGGGGACGATGAGCAGTTCTTC.

The gene calls are TRBV10-3 and TRBJ2-7; TRBD2 might be the D (5 bases). Between the trimmed V and J ends, which lost 4 bases and 1 base, there was a span of 5 bases. Germline V gene data show CDR1 as ENHRY and CDR2 as SYGVKD. This CDR3 region has 12 residues. For the CDR3, the DNA is TGTGCCATCAGTGGGGAGTCCTACGAGCAGTACTTC. Residues: CAISGESYEQYF.

This clonotype was observed a handful of times. V and J are TRBV4-2 and TRBJ2-7; the match to TRBD2 covers 8 bases. V gave up 0 bases and J gave up 4 bases; unmatched junction bases: 11. This CDR3 region has 17 residues. Germline values: CDR1 LGHNA, CDR2 YNFKEQ. The CDR3 loop is CASSQEGPSGSPYEQYF. The CDR3 DNA reads TGTGCCAGCAGCCAAGAGGGCCCGAGCGGGAGTCCATACGAGCAGTACTTC.

The chain is built from TRBV29-1 and TRBJ2-1; 8 bases are a match to TRBD1. Germline CDR1 and CDR2: SQVTM and ANQGSEA. Germline trimming cut 0 bases from V and 1 base from J; bases unmatched to any gene: 5. The CDR3 sequence is 16 residues long. The CDR3 protein is CSVEDLQGASYNEQFF. In nucleotides, the CDR3 is TGCAGCGTTGAAGATCTTCAGGGGGCTTCCTACAATGAGCAGTTCTTC.

The V call is TRBV29-1, the J call TRBJ2-7; the match to TRBD1 covers 8 bases. Germline CDR1 and CDR2: SQVTM and ANQGSEA. This CDR3 has 16 amino acids. Losses at the gene ends were 3 bases for V and 2 bases for J; bases not matched to a gene: 12. The CDR3 coding sequence is TGCAGCGTTGAGGGACAGGACCTCCGGGGTCCCTACGAGCAGTACTTC. This translates into CSVEGQDLRGPYEQYF.

The genes are TRBV2 and TRBJ2-2; no clear D. The CDR3 runs to 14 residues. The V gene's germline CDR1 is SNHLY and CDR2 FYNNEI. Deletions cut 2 bases from V and 4 bases from J, with 8 bases between. CDR3 sequence (DNA): TGTGCCAGCAGTGAATACCCGAGCACCGGGGAGCTGTTTTTT. This encodes CASSEYPSTGELFF.

Here the CDR3 reads CASSQGHGNSPLHF. CDR3 nucleotides: TGCGCCAGCAGCCAAGGACATGGTAATTCACCCCTCCACTTT. This rearrangement joins TRBV4-1 to TRBJ1-6; D ambiguous. Trimming took off 1 base at V and 6 bases at J, with 7 bases between the two ends. The CDR3 totals 14 residues. Germline CDR1 reads MGHRA; CDR2 reads YSYEKL.

This clonotype turned up a few times. The V call is TRBV9, the J call TRBJ2-5; D possibly matches TRBD1 or TRBD2 (5 bases each). The CDR3 is 15 residues long. CDR1 is SGDLS and CDR2 is YYNGEE in the germline V gene. Trimming removed 4 bases at V and 4 bases at J, with 17 bases between. DNA of the CDR3: TGTGCCAGCAGCCCACTCGGGACCCTGGCAGAGACCCAGTACTTC. This encodes CASSPLGTLAETQYF.

CDR3 sequence (DNA): TGTGCCAGCAGCTCCGCTGGACAGGGCTACGAGCAGTACTTC. Translated: CASSSAGQGYEQYF. The chain uses TRBV9 and TRBJ2-7, with 8 bases aligning to TRBD1. There are 14 residues in the CDR3. Germline V CDR1 and CDR2: SGDLS, YYNGEE. With 4 bases clipped from V and 3 bases from J, the junction kept 6 bases outside the gene matches.

The chain employs TRBV29-1 and TRBJ2-7, with D possibly matching TRBD1 (6 bases). The germline gives CDR1 SQVTM, CDR2 ANQGSEA. The ends were cut back, 4 bases at V and 0 bases at J, with 13 bases in the middle. This CDR3 is 14 amino acids long. In DNA form, the CDR3 reads TGCAGCGTTGTGGCCCGGGACAACTCCTACGAGCAGTACTTC. It encodes CSVVARDNSYEQYF.